Included here is one T cell receptor (beta chain) sequence, with context. The sample belongs to a study of blood T cells in healthy people across ages. The V end lost 3 bases, the J end lost 5 bases, and 16 bases lay between the germline ends. Looked up from germline, CDR1 is SGHTA and CDR2 is FQGNSA. This CDR3 region has 15 residues. Ten milliliters of peripheral blood were drawn from each donor into EDTA-treated tubes. Through a sample-barcoded 5' primer and a J-beta primer mix, a second PCR was run for roughly 6 to 11 cycles. One entry per CDR3 protein results from TCRdb running MiXCR on the 5' RACE reads. The data contain roughly 1.6 million distinct CDR3 sequences, about 31% of them singletons.

The sequencing input was blood. The clonotype originates from a woman between 25 and 40 years old in good health. The chain combines TRBV7-2 with TRBJ1-2; no reliable D call. CDR3 in DNA: TGTGCCAGCAGCTTTTCCCAAAGGGATGGGTATGGCTACACCTTC. Protein product: CASSFSQRDGYGYTF.